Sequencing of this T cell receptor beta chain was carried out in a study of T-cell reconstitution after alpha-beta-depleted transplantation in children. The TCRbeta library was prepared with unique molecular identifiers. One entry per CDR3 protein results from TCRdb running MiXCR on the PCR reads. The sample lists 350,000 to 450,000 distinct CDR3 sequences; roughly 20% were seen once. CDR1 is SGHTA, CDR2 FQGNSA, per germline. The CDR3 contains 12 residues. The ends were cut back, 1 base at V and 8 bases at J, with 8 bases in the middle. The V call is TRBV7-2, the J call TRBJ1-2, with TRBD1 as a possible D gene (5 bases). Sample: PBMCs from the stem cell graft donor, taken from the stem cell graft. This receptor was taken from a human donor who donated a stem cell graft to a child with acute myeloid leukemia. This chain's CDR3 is CASSLVGDGYTF. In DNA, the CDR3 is TGTGCCAGCAGCTTAGTGGGGGACGGCTACACCTTC.